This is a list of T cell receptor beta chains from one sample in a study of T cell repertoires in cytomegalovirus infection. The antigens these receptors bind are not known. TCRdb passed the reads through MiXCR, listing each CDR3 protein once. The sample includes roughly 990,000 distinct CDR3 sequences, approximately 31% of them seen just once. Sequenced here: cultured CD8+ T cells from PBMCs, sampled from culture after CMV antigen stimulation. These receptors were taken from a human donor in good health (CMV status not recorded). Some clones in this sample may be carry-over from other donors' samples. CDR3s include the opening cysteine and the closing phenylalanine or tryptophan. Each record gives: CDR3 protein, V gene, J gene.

CASSLVAGTLEDNEQFF	TRBV6-5	TRBJ2-1
CASSIPLAGGPSYNEQFF	TRBV7-2	TRBJ2-1
CASSPAGGGYEQYF	TRBV7-6	TRBJ2-7
CASSYGTGGGSPLHF	TRBV5-6	TRBJ1-6
CASSLHGQLNTEAFF	TRBV27	TRBJ1-1
CASRPASSSNEKLFF	TRBV6-5	TRBJ1-4
CASSRDKSTGELFF	TRBV7-6	TRBJ2-2
CASSSAGLITDTQYF	TRBV5-1	TRBJ2-3
CASSRYMNTGELFF	TRBV4-1	TRBJ2-2
CASSTQWRPTDTQYF	TRBV19	TRBJ2-3
CASSLSAVYGYTF	TRBV27	TRBJ1-2
CASRNRQGLHVSRYNSPLHF	TRBV7-8	TRBJ1-6